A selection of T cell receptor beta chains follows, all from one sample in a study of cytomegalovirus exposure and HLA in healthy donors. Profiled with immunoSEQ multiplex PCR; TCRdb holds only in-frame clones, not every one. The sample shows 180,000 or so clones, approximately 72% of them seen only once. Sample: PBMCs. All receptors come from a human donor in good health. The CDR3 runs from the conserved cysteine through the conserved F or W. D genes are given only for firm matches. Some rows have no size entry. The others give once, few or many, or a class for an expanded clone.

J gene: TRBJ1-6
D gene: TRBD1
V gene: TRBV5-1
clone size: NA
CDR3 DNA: TGCGCCAGCAGCAGGGGGCAATCCTATAATTCACCCCTCCACTTT
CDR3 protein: CASSRGQSYNSPLHF

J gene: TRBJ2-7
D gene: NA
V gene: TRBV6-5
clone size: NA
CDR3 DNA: TGTGCCAGCAGTTACTCAGCAACCCTTGACGAGCAGTACTTC
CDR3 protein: CASSYSATLDEQYF

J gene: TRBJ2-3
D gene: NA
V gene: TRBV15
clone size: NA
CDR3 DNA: TGTGCCACCAGCAGGGGGCAAGGGGACACAGATACGCAGTATTTT
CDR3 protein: CATSRGQGDTDTQYF

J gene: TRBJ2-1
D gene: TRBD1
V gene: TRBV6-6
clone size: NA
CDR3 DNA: TGTGCCAGCAGTTACTCCCAGGGGGCTTCCCTCAATGAGCAGTTCTTC
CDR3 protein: CASSYSQGASLNEQFF

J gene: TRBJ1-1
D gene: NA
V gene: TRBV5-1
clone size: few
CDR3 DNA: TGCGCCAGCAGCTTGGGACAGGTAAACACTGAAGCTTTCTTT
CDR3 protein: CASSLGQVNTEAFF

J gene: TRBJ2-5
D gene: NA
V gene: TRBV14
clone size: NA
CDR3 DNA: TGTGCCAGCAGCCAAGATGGAGGGGGCGAGACCCAGTACTTC
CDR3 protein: CASSQDGGGETQYF

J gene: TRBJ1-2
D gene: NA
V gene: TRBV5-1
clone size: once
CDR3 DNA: TGCGCCAGCAGCTTAGATGACACCGATGGCTACACCTTC
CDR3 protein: CASSLDDTDGYTF

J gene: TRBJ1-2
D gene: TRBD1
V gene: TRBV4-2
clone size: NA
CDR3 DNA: TGTGCCAGCAGCCAAGAACAGGGGAGCTATGGCTACACCTTC
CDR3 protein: CASSQEQGSYGYTF

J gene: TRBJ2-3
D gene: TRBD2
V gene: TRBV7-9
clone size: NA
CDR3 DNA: TGTGCCAGCAGCTTACCCCAGCGGGGGGAGAGCACAGATACGCAGTATTTT
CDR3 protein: CASSLPQRGESTDTQYF

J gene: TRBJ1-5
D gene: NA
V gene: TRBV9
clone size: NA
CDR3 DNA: TGTGCCAGCAGCGGCGGAGGTCCAGGCAATCAGCCCCAGCATTTT
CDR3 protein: CASSGGGPGNQPQHF

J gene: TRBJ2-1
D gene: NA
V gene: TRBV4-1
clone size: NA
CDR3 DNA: TGCGCCAGCAGCCAAGACAGGGTTTCCTACAATGAGCAGTTCTTC
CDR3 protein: CASSQDRVSYNEQFF

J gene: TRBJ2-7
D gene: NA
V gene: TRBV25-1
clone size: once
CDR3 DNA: TGTGCCACCTCCCGGGACACGCACGAGCAGTACTTC
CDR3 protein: CATSRDTHEQYF

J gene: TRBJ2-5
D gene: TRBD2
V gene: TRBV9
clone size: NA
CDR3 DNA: TGTGCCAGCAGCCCGTGGGCGGGGGGGCAAGAGACCCAGTACTTC
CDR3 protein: CASSPWAGGQETQYF

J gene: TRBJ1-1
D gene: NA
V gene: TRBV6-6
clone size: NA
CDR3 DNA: TGTGCCAGCAGTGTACACCCGAACACTGAAGCTTTCTTT
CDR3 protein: CASSVHPNTEAFF

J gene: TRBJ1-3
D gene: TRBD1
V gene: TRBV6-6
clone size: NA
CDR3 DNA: TGTGCCAGCAGTTACGGGACAGTCTCTGGAAACACCATATATTTT
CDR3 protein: CASSYGTVSGNTIYF

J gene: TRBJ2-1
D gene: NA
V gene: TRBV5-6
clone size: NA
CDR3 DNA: TGTGCCAGCAGCTTGGGTCCGAGCGACTACAATGAGCAGTTCTTC
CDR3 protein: CASSLGPSDYNEQFF

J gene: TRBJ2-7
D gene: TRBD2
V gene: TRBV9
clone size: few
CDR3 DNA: TGTGCCAGCAGCGTAGTTAGGGGGGCTAGCGGGGGGGCCGACGAGCAGTACTTC
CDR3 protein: CASSVVRGASGGADEQYF

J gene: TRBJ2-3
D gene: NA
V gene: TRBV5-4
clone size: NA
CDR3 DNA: TGTGCCAGCAGCTTGGAAGGAGGCACAGATACGCAGTATTTT
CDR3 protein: CASSLEGGTDTQYF

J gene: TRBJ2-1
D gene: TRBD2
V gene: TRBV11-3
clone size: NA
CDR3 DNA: TGTGCCAGCAGCCCCGGGCTAGCGGGGGTTGGCGATGAGCAGTTCTTC
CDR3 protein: CASSPGLAGVGDEQFF

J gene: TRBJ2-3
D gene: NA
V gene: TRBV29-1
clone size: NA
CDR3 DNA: TGCAGCGTTGTTGGCCACTACACAGATACGCAGTATTTT
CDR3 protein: CSVVGHYTDTQYF

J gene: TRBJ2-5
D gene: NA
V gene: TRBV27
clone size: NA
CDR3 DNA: TGTGCCAGCAGTTTGCAGGCGAAGAGGACCCAGTACTTC
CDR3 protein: CASSLQAKRTQYF

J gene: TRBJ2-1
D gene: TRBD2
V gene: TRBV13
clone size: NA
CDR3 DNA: TGTGCCAGCAGCCTCGGACTAGCGGGGGGGTATGATGAGCAGTTCTTC
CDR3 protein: CASSLGLAGGYDEQFF

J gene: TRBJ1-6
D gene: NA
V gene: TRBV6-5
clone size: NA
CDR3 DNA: TGTGCCAGCAGTGCTCAGGGTACAAGTTCACCCCTCCACTTT
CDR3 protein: CASSAQGTSSPLHF

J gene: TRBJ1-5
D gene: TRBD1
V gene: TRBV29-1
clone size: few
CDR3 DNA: TGCAGCGCCGGACAGGGAATGAATCAGCCCCAGCATTTT
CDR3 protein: CSAGQGMNQPQHF

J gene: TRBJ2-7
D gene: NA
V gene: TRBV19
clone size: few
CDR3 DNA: TGTGCCAGTAGTAGGGACACCTACGAGCAGTACTTC
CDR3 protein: CASSRDTYEQYF

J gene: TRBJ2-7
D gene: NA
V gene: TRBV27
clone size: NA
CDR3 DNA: TGTGCCAGCACCCCCGGTCCGGGACAAGGGTCCTACGAGCAGTACTTC
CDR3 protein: CASTPGPGQGSYEQYF